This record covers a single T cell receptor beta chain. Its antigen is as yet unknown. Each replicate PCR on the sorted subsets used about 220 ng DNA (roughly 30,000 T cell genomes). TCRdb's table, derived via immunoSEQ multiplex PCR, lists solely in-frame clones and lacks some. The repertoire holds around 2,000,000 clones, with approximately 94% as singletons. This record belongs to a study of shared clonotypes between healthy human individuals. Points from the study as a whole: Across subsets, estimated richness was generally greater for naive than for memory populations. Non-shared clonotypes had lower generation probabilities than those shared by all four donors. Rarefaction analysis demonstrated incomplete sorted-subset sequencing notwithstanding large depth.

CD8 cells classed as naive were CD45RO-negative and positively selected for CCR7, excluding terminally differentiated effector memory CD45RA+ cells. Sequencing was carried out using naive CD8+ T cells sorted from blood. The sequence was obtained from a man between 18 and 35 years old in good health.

The CDR3 coding sequence is TGTGCCAGCAGCTCTGTAGGGGATTCCTACGAGCAGTACTTC. Translation: CASSSVGDSYEQYF. V and J are TRBV28 and TRBJ2-7; D might be TRBD1 (5 bases). Per the germline V gene, CDR1 is MDHEN and CDR2 is SYDVKM. CDR3 length: 14 residues. Trimming took 6 bases from V and 1 from J, leaving 13 bases between them.